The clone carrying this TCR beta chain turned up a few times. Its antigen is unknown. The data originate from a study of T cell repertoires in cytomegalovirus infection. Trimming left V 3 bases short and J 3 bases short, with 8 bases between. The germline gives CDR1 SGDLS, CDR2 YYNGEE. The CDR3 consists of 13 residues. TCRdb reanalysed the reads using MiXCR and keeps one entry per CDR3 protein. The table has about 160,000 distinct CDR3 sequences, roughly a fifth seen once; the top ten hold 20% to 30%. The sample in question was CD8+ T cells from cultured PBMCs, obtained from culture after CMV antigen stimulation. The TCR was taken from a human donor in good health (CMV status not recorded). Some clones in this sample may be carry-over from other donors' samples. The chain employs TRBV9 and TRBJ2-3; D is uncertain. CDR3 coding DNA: TGTGCCAGCAGCGCTCCTAGAACAGATACGCAGTATTTT. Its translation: CASSAPRTDTQYF.